What follows are 5 T cell receptor beta chains derived from one specimen sequenced in a study of T cell clones after liver transplantation. Clones were read by immunoSEQ multiplex PCR, and TCRdb kept only the in-frame ones, dropping some. The profile shows about 5,800 clones, 31% of them singletons. No antigens are known for them. Alloreactive TCRbeta sequences came from sequencing proliferating CFSE-low cells in the MLR. Material: CD4+ T cells from cultured PBMCs. These receptors all stem from a human patient who received a liver transplant. Part of the T cell pool may stem from the graft donor.

The V call is TRBV10-3, the J call TRBJ2-3; no clear D. The CDR3 is made up of 12 amino acids. Germline V gives CDR1 ENHRY, CDR2 SYGVKD. V was shortened by 6 bases and J by 0 bases, with 4 bases between the two germline ends. The CDR3 DNA sequence: TGTGCCATCAGCCGGAGCACAGATACGCAGTATTTT. Protein: CAISRSTDTQYF.

This clone was detected only a few times. The V call is TRBV7-9, the J call TRBJ2-4; 7 nucleotides align to TRBD1. Germline V gives CDR1 SEHNR, CDR2 FQNEAQ (reference sequence). The CDR3 has 14 residues. The junction had 9 bases not matched to a gene; V was cut back by 5 bases and J by 8 bases. CDR3 sequence: CASSQTGDRDIQYF. The CDR3 coding sequence is TGTGCCAGCAGCCAAACAGGGGATAGAGACATTCAGTACTTC.

This clone was detected only a few times. The rearrangement joins TRBV5-4 to TRBJ2-7, with 10 bases fitting TRBD2. Trimming took 4 bases from V and 5 from J; bases not matched to a gene: 9. The length of the CDR3 is 15 residues. In germline, CDR1 is SGHNT, CDR2 YYREEE (reference sequence). The DNA of the CDR3 is TGTGCCAGCAGCCAAACCAGCGGGGGGGCCAACGAGCAGTACTTC. This gives the protein CASSQTSGGANEQYF. The full variable domain, its missing parts supplied by reference TRBV5-4 and TRBJ2-7, is ETGVTQSPTHLIKTRGQQVTLRCSSQSGHNTVSWYQQALGQGPQFIFQYYREEENGRGNFPPRFSGLQFPNYSSELNVNALELDDSALYLCASSQTSGGANEQYFGPGTRLTVT.

In regard to this clone: A much bigger clone sits one base away, suggesting this may be a read error. Written as DNA, the CDR3 is TGTGCCTGGAGCCGATGGGACAGGTGTTTTAACTATGGCTACACCTTC. Translation gives CAWSRWDRCFNYGYTF. The gene calls are TRBV30 and TRBJ1-2, with 8 bases fitting TRBD1. This CDR3 is built from 16 residues. The germline V gene has CDR1 GTSNPN and CDR2 SVGIG (reference sequence). V lost 3 bases, J lost 1 base, and 10 bases stayed unmatched.

This chain uses TRBV6-4 with TRBJ1-6; no clear D. The CDR3 is made up of 14 amino acids. From germline, CDR1 is MRHNA and CDR2 SNTAGT. V was trimmed by 4 bases and J by 6 bases, leaving 10 bases between them. DNA for the CDR3: TGTGCCAGCAGTGGGGTCGGTGGTAATTCACCCCTCCACTTT. Translation: CASSGVGGNSPLHF.